This passage covers 27 T cell receptor beta chains from one sample sequenced in a study of blood T cells in healthy people across ages. Combining a sample-barcoded 5' primer with a J-beta primer mix, a second PCR ran for roughly 7 to 11 cycles. Each CDR3 protein gets one entry after TCRdb re-called the 5' RACE reads with MiXCR. The data show some 700,000 distinct CDR3 sequences, 22% seen once. The sample was blood. The receptors were sampled from a man aged 65-85 years in good health.

This clonotype has just a few counts. The chain couples TRBV28 to TRBJ2-5, with D maybe TRBD2 (6 bases). CDR3 length equals 16 residues. Per the germline V gene, CDR1 is MDHEN and CDR2 is SYDVKM. The V end lost 4 bases, the J end lost 5 bases, and 20 bases lay between the germline ends. The CDR3 protein is CASSSRGTLRGETQYF. The CDR3 DNA follows: TGTGCCAGCAGTTCGCGCGGGACCCTAAGGGGCGAGACCCAGTACTTC.

V usage is TRBV20-1 and J usage is TRBJ2-1; TRBD2 matches 9 bases. The CDR3 extends over 16 amino acids. Germline V gene lookup returns CDR1 DFQATT and CDR2 SNEGSKA (reference sequence). V was pared by 0 bases and J by 6 bases, with 9 bases of the junction left unmatched. The CDR3 sequence is CSARDYASGRSNEQFF. CDR3 nucleotides: TGCAGTGCTAGAGATTACGCCAGCGGGAGGAGCAATGAGCAGTTCTTC.

The V gene is TRBV6-6, the J gene TRBJ1-1; TRBD1 might be the D (6 bases). This CDR3 region has 15 residues. CDR1 is MNHNY and CDR2 is SVGAGI in the germline V gene (reference sequence). The V gene lost 0 bases and the J gene lost 1 base, with 9 bases spanning the gap. CDR3 region: CASSYSGAGNTEAFF. The CDR3 nucleotides read TGTGCCAGCAGTTACTCGGGGGCGGGGAACACTGAAGCTTTCTTT.

The J gene is TRBJ2-2, the V gene TRBV20-1, with TRBD1 identical over 7 bases. The trim removed 6 bases at V and 7 bases at J, leaving 8 bases unmatched. Germline CDR1 DFQATT, CDR2 SNEGSKA (reference sequence). This CDR3 has 13 residues. The CDR3 DNA is TGCAGTGCCCCAGGACAGGTCGACGGGGAGCTGTTTTTT. Translated: CSAPGQVDGELFF.

This chain uses TRBV4-2 with TRBJ2-1, with 7 bases identical to TRBD2. V was clipped by 0 bases and J by 0 bases; unmatched bases: 14. The CDR3 length is 20 residues. Germline CDR1 reads LGHNA; CDR2 reads YNFKEQ. CDR3 sequence reads: CASSQDQWLADPSSYNEQFF. CDR3 sequence (DNA): TGTGCCAGCAGCCAAGATCAGTGGCTAGCGGACCCGAGCTCCTACAATGAGCAGTTCTTC.

This clonotype has more than one count but fewer than ten. The chain has TRBV6-2 or TRBV6-3 and TRBJ2-1; D is unresolved. The CDR3 runs to 12 residues. Trimming shortened V by 6 bases and J by 5 bases, and 8 bases separated the two germline ends. Germline CDR1 is MNHEY and CDR2 is SVGEGT. Here the CDR3 reads CASRSLDNEQFF. The DNA of the CDR3 is TGTGCCAGCAGATCCCTAGACAATGAGCAGTTCTTC.

V and J are TRBV12-3 or TRBV12-4 and TRBJ1-2; TRBD1 might be the D (6 bases). The CDR3 consists of 12 residues. The V end lost 4 bases, the J end lost 8 bases, and 11 bases lay between the germline ends. CDR3 in amino acids: CASSSQGSGYTF. CDR3 DNA: TGTGCCAGCAGTTCACAGGGTTCCGGCTACACCTTC.

This clonotype was observed at least ten times. This chain joins TRBV20-1 and TRBJ2-6; a possible D gene is TRBD1 (6 bases). Trimming took 0 bases from V and 0 from J, leaving 15 bases between them. The germline CDR1 and CDR2 sequences are DFQATT and SNEGSKA (reference sequence). There are 18 residues in the CDR3. CDR3 nucleotides: TGCAGTGCTAGAGATTTCCAGGGGACCACCTCTGGGGCCAACGTCCTGACTTTC. Its translation: CSARDFQGTTSGANVLTF.

Concerning this clonotype itself: A much more abundant neighbour one base away suggests this may be a read error. V and J are TRBV7-9 and TRBJ2-7; D gene unclear. The end of the DNA fits TRBJ2-1 better, so the J call may be wrong. CDR1 and CDR2 from the germline V gene are SEHNR and FQNEAQ (reference sequence). This CDR3 is built from 14 residues. The CDR3 region has the DNA TGTGCCAGCAGCTTAGAGCGTTCCTACAATGGGCAGTTCTTC. Its translation: CASSLERSYNGQFF.

Worth noting for this clonotype: One end of the junction is discordant with germline, which a read error may explain. The genes are TRBV18 and TRBJ2-5; 11 bases match TRBD2. There are 12 residues in the CDR3. Germline V gene data show CDR1 as KGHSH and CDR2 as LQKENI. The CDR3, as DNA: TGTGCCAGCTCACCCACTAGCGGGAGTTCGTTCTTC. Amino acid sequence: CASSPTSGSSFF.

In this sample, this clonotype turned up a few times. The CDR3 DNA reads as TGTGCCACAATTACAGGTCCCAACGAGCAGTACGTC. It encodes CATITGPNEQYV. The gene calls are TRBV24-1 and TRBJ2-1, with D tentatively TRBD1 (5 bases). The last part of the DNA fits TRBJ2-7 better; the J call may be wrong. CDR3 length: 12 amino acids. Germline loops: CDR1 KGHDR, CDR2 SFDVKD.

This clonotype appeared a few times. V gene TRBV2 combines with J gene TRBJ1-2, with 10 nucleotides matching TRBD1. V shed 10 bases, J shed 8 bases, and the junction held 10 bases outside the gene matches. The germline gives CDR1 SNHLY, CDR2 FYNNEI. The CDR3 is made up of 13 amino acids. CDR3 loop: CANSGQGSYGYTF. The DNA for the CDR3 is TGTGCCAACTCGGGACAGGGGTCGTACGGCTACACCTTC.

The DNA for the CDR3 is TGTGCCAGCAGCGGGGCCGGGACACCTAATGAAAAACTGTTTTTT. It is translated as CASSGAGTPNEKLFF. V usage is TRBV9 and J usage is TRBJ1-4; a possible D gene is TRBD1 (6 bases). The germline V gene encodes CDR1 SGDLS and CDR2 YYNGEE. The length of the CDR3 is 15 residues. V was clipped by 3 bases and J by 3 bases, with 12 bases between them.

This clonotype has a handful of counts. This sequence joins TRBV5-1 and TRBJ2-5; D is uncertain. The end of the DNA aligns better with TRBJ2-7, so the J call may be wrong. The CDR3 runs 13 residues. Germline loops: CDR1 SGHRS, CDR2 YFSETQ. The CDR3 protein is CASSLGPLGEQYF. The CDR3 nucleotides read TGCGCCAGCAGCTTGGGCCCACTTGGCGAGCAGTACTTC.

The J gene is TRBJ2-1, the V gene TRBV12-3 or TRBV12-4; 9 bases are shared with TRBD2. This CDR3 is 12 amino acids long. The J segment lost 15 bases and the V segment lost 4 bases, leaving 7 bases of the junction unmatched. Written as DNA, the CDR3 is TGTGCCAGCAGTTCGGCGGGGGGGCTCAGGTTCTTC. Residues: CASSSAGGLRFF.

The rearrangement uses TRBV7-2 and TRBJ2-7, with 8 bases aligning to TRBD2. Germline CDR1 SGHTA, CDR2 FQGNSA. This CDR3 has 17 amino acids. V was clipped by 9 bases and J by 0 bases; unmatched bases: 16. CDR3 region: CASSLSGAGISSYEQYF. CDR3 nucleotides: TGTGCCAGTAGCCTTAGCGGGGCCGGAATTAGCTCCTACGAGCAGTACTTC. Looking up the rest from reference TRBV7-2 and TRBJ2-7 gives the full variable domain: GAGVSQSPSNKVTEKGKDVELRCDPISGHTALYWYRQSLGQGLEFLIYFQGNSAPDKSGLPSDRFSAERTGGSVSTLTIQRTQQEDSAVYLCASSLSGAGISSYEQYFGPGTRLTVT.

Of note for this clonotype: A clone one base away is much larger, so this may be a read error. The chain joins TRBV6-5 to TRBJ1-4; 8 positions agree with TRBD1. The J segment lost 10 bases and the V segment lost 0 bases, leaving 7 bases of the junction unmatched. The CDR3 sequence is 15 residues long. Germline assignment: CDR1 MNHEY and CDR2 SVGAGI. CDR3: CASSYSRTGSGKLFF. The DNA of the CDR3 is TGTGCCAGCAGTTACTCCAGGACAGGGTCCGGAAAACTGTTTTTT.

Many counts were recorded for this clonotype. This chain links TRBV6-5 with TRBJ1-2; D is unclear. V gave up 6 bases and J gave up 4 bases, with 18 bases separating them. This CDR3 contains 15 residues. Looked up from germline, CDR1 is MNHEY and CDR2 is SVGAGI. As DNA, the CDR3 is TGTGCCAGCAGCCCCGCCTGGGGAGGAATCTATGGCTACACCTTC. Translating it yields CASSPAWGGIYGYTF.

The rearrangement links TRBV7-6 to TRBJ2-1; TRBD2 matches at 9 bases. CDR3 length: 14 residues. With 6 bases clipped from V and 10 bases from J, the junction kept 10 bases outside the gene matches. Germline-derived CDR1 and CDR2 are SGHVS and FNYEAQ. CDR3 in amino acids: CASSFRSGRLEQFF. CDR3 DNA sequence: TGTGCCAGCAGTTTTCGCAGCGGGAGGCTCGAGCAGTTCTTC.

This clonotype was recorded many times. The rearrangement uses TRBV7-6 and TRBJ2-5; possible D gene TRBD1, 6 bases. Matching the DNA end better, TRBJ2-1 makes the J call doubtful. Germline V CDR1 and CDR2: SGHVS, FNYEAQ. This CDR3 is 13 amino acids long. In nucleotides, the CDR3 is TGTGCCAGCAGCTTGAACAGGGACCATGAGCAGTTCTTC. Its translation: CASSLNRDHEQFF.

The V call is TRBV3-1, the J call TRBJ1-4; D not resolved. CDR1 is LGHDT and CDR2 is YNNKEL in the germline V gene (reference sequence). V dropped 1 base and J dropped 4 bases, with 13 bases sitting between them. The CDR3 spans 16 residues. The CDR3 region is CASSQGYGFDNEKLFF. CDR3 nucleotide sequence: TGTGCCAGCAGCCAAGGCTACGGGTTTGATAATGAAAAACTGTTTTTT.

Ten or more counts support this clonotype. V is TRBV14 and J is TRBJ2-7; D is unresolved. V lost 0 bases and J 2 bases, leaving 11 bases between the germline ends. Germline V gives CDR1 SGHDN, CDR2 FVKESK. The CDR3 is made up of 15 amino acids. CDR3 loop: CASSQDEALPYEQYF. In DNA, the CDR3 is TGTGCCAGCAGCCAAGATGAAGCCTTGCCCTACGAGCAGTACTTC.

Worth noting for this clonotype: The junction and the germline gene differ at one end; a read error may be behind it. This sequence joins TRBV7-3 and TRBJ2-3; 11 nucleotides align to TRBD2. CDR3 length: 16 amino acids. The germline V gene encodes CDR1 SGHTA and CDR2 FQGTGA. The CDR3 nucleotides are TGTGCCAGCAGCCTAACTAGCGGGGGCTACACAGATACGCAGTATTTT. The encoded protein is CASSLTSGGYTDTQYF.

The chain is built from TRBV7-9 and TRBJ1-1; TRBD1 is a possible D gene (5 bases). Germline CDR1 SEHNR, CDR2 FQNEAQ (reference sequence). The CDR3 spans 16 residues. Trimming shortened V by 5 bases and J by 2 bases, and 18 bases separated the two germline ends. CDR3 in amino acids: CASSPRLWGENTEAFF. In nucleotides, the CDR3 is TGTGCCAGCAGCCCCAGGCTCTGGGGGGAAAACACTGAAGCTTTCTTT.

This chain joins TRBV4-1 and TRBJ2-6; D gene ambiguous. CDR1 is MGHRA, CDR2 YSYEKL, per germline. Between the trimmed V and J ends, which lost 5 bases and 1 base, there was a span of 15 bases. The CDR3 totals 17 residues. The CDR3, as DNA: TGCGCCAGCAGCGATCACCGGAGAGTTTCTGGGGCCAACGTCCTGACTTTC. It specifies CASSDHRRVSGANVLTF.

V usage is TRBV14 and J usage is TRBJ1-1, with TRBD1 as a possible D gene (5 bases). CDR3 length equals 15 residues. Deletions cut 4 bases from V and 4 bases from J, with 16 bases between. Germline V gene data show CDR1 as SGHDN and CDR2 as FVKESK. CDR3 nucleotide sequence: TGTGCCAGCAGCCCACCAAACTGGGGGGGCACTGAAGCTTTCTTT. This gives the protein CASSPPNWGGTEAFF.

This clonotype showed up just a few times. The CDR3 sequence: CASSETLWSEQFF. CDR3 in DNA: TGTGCCAGCAGTGAGACTTTGTGGAGTGAGCAGTTCTTC. The V and J genes are TRBV12-3 or TRBV12-4 and TRBJ2-7; D unclear. The J call may be in error: the DNA end matches TRBJ2-1 better. The length of the CDR3 is 13 residues.